The 22 T cell receptor beta chains presented below share a single source sample, sequenced in a study of T cell repertoires in cytomegalovirus infection. MiXCR was run by TCRdb on the reads, yielding one entry per CDR3 protein. The sample has some 900,000 distinct CDR3 sequences; approximately 30% are singletons. Antigen specificity for these receptors is unknown. Material: cultured CD8+ T cells from PBMCs, obtained from culture after CMV antigen stimulation. The receptors were sampled from a human donor in good health (CMV status not recorded). Some clones in this sample may be carry-over from other donors' samples.

This clonotype came up many times. The gene calls are TRBV7-6 and TRBJ2-7; D is undetermined. Trimming took 4 bases from V and 2 from J, leaving 9 bases between them. The CDR3 contains 13 residues. CDR1 SGHVS and CDR2 FNYEAQ come from the germline V gene. CDR3 in amino acids: CASSYEGAYEQYF. The CDR3 DNA sequence: TGTGCCAGCAGCTACGAAGGTGCCTACGAGCAGTACTTC.

A few counts support this clonotype. This chain joins TRBV6-5 and TRBJ2-2; D not resolved. Trimming stripped 2 bases from V and 7 bases from J, with 8 bases between. In germline, CDR1 is MNHEY, CDR2 SVGAGI. The CDR3 sequence is 13 residues long. This CDR3 is CASSYRVDGELFF. CDR3 in DNA: TGTGCCAGCAGTTACAGGGTTGACGGGGAGCTGTTTTTT.

The V and J genes are TRBV27 and TRBJ2-1; tentatively, D is TRBD1 (6 bases). CDR1 and CDR2 from the germline V gene are MNHEY and SMNVEV (reference sequence). The V end lost 2 bases, the J end lost 0 bases, and 20 bases lay between the germline ends. This CDR3 comprises 19 residues. CDR3 nucleotides: TGTGCCAGCAGTTTAAATGGACAGAATGAACCTCCCTCCTACAATGAGCAGTTCTTC. Its translation: CASSLNGQNEPPSYNEQFF.

The V gene is TRBV15, the J gene TRBJ2-5, with 8 bases aligning to TRBD2. Losses at the gene ends were 3 bases for V and 2 bases for J; bases not matched to a gene: 5. CDR1 and CDR2 (germline): LNHNV, YYDKDF (reference sequence). The CDR3 contains 15 residues. The CDR3 DNA reads TGTGCCACCAGCAGCCCGGGACTAGGGCAAGAGACCCAGTACTTC. Encoded protein: CATSSPGLGQETQYF.

J is TRBJ1-1 and V is TRBV19, with D possibly TRBD1 on 6 matching bases. The CDR3 spans 13 residues. Germline lookup yields CDR1 LNHDA and CDR2 SQIVND (reference sequence). The germline V and J ends were trimmed by 1 base and 6 bases, with 9 bases remaining between them. In DNA, the CDR3 is TGTGCCAGTAGTATAGCCGGGGGGCCTGAAGCTTTCTTT. Translated: CASSIAGGPEAFF.

This clonotype was recorded at least ten times. The chain couples TRBV7-2 to TRBJ2-5, with 10 bases that match TRBD1. Germline V gene sequence: CDR1 SGHTA, CDR2 FQGNSA. The CDR3 loop spans 16 amino acids. J gave up 4 bases and V 4 bases, and 9 bases lay outside the gene matches. The CDR3 protein is CASSYPGTGDGETQYF. CDR3 sequence (DNA): TGTGCCAGCAGCTACCCCGGGACAGGGGATGGAGAGACCCAGTACTTC.

V is TRBV7-9 and J is TRBJ1-5; D gene ambiguous. CDR3 size: 14 residues. From germline, CDR1 is SEHNR and CDR2 FQNEAQ (reference sequence). Trimming cost V 5 bases and J 4 bases, with 12 bases left between them. The chain's CDR3 is CASSTSRPNQPQHF. The CDR3 nucleotides read TGTGCCAGCAGCACCTCCAGGCCTAATCAGCCCCAGCATTTT. The full variable domain, its missing parts supplied by reference TRBV7-9 and TRBJ1-5, is DTGVSQNPRHKITKRGQNVTFRCDPISEHNRLYWYRQTLGQGPEFLTYFQNEAQLEKSRLLSDRFSAERPKGSFSTLEIQRTEQGDSAMYLCASSTSRPNQPQHFGDGTRLSIL.

The V and J genes are TRBV28 and TRBJ2-1; no reliable D call. Trimming took 3 bases from V and 3 from J, leaving 18 bases between them. The CDR3 extends over 17 amino acids. From germline, CDR1 is MDHEN and CDR2 SYDVKM. The CDR3 DNA reads TGTGCCAGCAGTTTTTATACCCGAGATAGCTACTACAATGAGCAGTTCTTC. Protein sequence: CASSFYTRDSYYNEQFF.

The chain employs TRBV5-1 and TRBJ2-7, with TRBD1 matching over 9 bases. V gave up 5 bases and J gave up 6 bases; unmatched junction bases: 6. This CDR3 has 13 residues. Germline CDR1 SGHRS, CDR2 YFSETQ. CDR3 sequence reads: CASSLTGGIEQYV. The CDR3 DNA reads TGCGCCAGCAGTTTAACAGGGGGCATCGAGCAGTACGTC.

Concerning this clonotype itself: A clone one base away is much larger, so this may be a read error. The chain has TRBV6-5 and TRBJ1-2; TRBD1 is a possible D gene (6 bases). The CDR3 has 14 residues. Germline assignment: CDR1 MNHEY and CDR2 SVGAGI. The CDR3 DNA sequence: TGTGGCAGCAGTTACCCCGGTGCAGGGGAAGGCTACACCTTC. Its translation is CGSSYPGAGEGYTF.

The chain couples TRBV7-2 to TRBJ2-7; 11 bases are a match to TRBD2. The CDR3 has 16 amino acids. The germline V gene encodes CDR1 SGHTA and CDR2 FQGNSA. In DNA form, the CDR3 reads TGTGCCAGCAGCCCGTCCGGGACTAGCGGATTTTACGAGCGGTACGTC. It yields the protein CASSPSGTSGFYERYV.

This chain uses TRBV7-9 with TRBJ1-5; D call uncertain. CDR1 and CDR2 (germline): SEHNR, FQNEAQ (reference sequence). This CDR3 has 14 amino acids. CDR3 in DNA: TGTGCTAGTGTCAATGGGAATAGCAATCAGCCCCAGCATTTT. It encodes CASVNGNSNQPQHF.

This clonotype turned up a few times. The chain uses TRBV18 and TRBJ2-7, with D hard to call. Trimming shortened V by 3 bases and J by 2 bases, and 17 bases separated the two germline ends. CDR1 and CDR2 (germline): KGHSH, LQKENI. The CDR3 runs to 16 residues. CDR3 sequence: CASSPNSRTSTYEQYF. DNA of the CDR3: TGTGCCAGCTCACCCAATTCTAGGACCTCGACCTACGAGCAGTACTTC.

This clonotype showed up just a few times. The V and J genes are TRBV20-1 and TRBJ2-1, with 7 nucleotides matching TRBD2. CDR3 length: 16 amino acids. J gave up 0 bases and V 0 bases, and 5 bases lay outside the gene matches. Germline assignment: CDR1 DFQATT and CDR2 SNEGSKA (reference sequence). The CDR3 is CSARDRGVVSYNEQFF. CDR3 bases: TGCAGTGCTAGAGACCGGGGGGTTGTCTCCTACAATGAGCAGTTCTTC.

This clonotype was found a few times. This chain joins TRBV5-6 and TRBJ1-1; D gene unclear. The CDR3 has 14 residues. CDR1 and CDR2 from the germline V gene are SGHDT and YYEEEE. V lost 2 bases and J 4 bases, leaving 12 bases between the germline ends. CDR3 nucleotides: TGTGCCAGCAGCTTTCTCTGGGCGGTCACTGAAGCTTTCTTT. Its protein product is CASSFLWAVTEAFF.

J is TRBJ2-1 and V is TRBV5-4, with D possibly matching TRBD1 (5 bases). Germline V gives CDR1 SGHNT, CDR2 YYREEE (reference sequence). V lost 1 base and J lost 4, with 9 bases in between. CDR3 length: 14 residues. This chain's CDR3 is CASSLQRGYNEQFF. The CDR3 DNA follows: TGTGCCAGCAGCTTGCAAAGGGGATACAATGAGCAGTTCTTC.

The rearrangement uses TRBV6-5 and TRBJ2-1; D gene unclear. The ends were cut back, 10 bases at V and 2 bases at J, with 12 bases in the middle. This CDR3 has 13 residues. The germline V gene encodes CDR1 MNHEY and CDR2 SVGAGI. CDR3 sequence (DNA): TGTGCCACAGGAAGGGTGACCTACAATGAGCAGTTCTTC. Translated: CATGRVTYNEQFF.

This clonotype was seen repeatedly, ten times or more. The junction departs from the called germline gene at one end, perhaps through a read error. The chain uses TRBV4-1 and TRBJ1-1; TRBD1 agrees at 9 bases. This CDR3 has 13 amino acids. CDR1 and CDR2 (germline): MGHRA, YSYEKL. The CDR3 nucleotides are TGTGCCAGCAGCCAGGACAGGGGCACTGAAGCTTTCTTT. Encoded protein: CASSQDRGTEAFF.

This clonotype has only a few counts. The genes are TRBV19 and TRBJ1-1, with D tentatively TRBD1 (5 bases). Trimming removed 7 bases from V and 4 bases from J, with 10 bases in between. There are 12 residues in the CDR3. The germline CDR1 and CDR2 sequences are LNHDA and SQIVND (reference sequence). This CDR3 reads CASISGGTEAFF. The CDR3 DNA reads TGTGCCAGTATCTCTGGGGGCACTGAAGCTTTCTTT.

This clonotype showed up just a few times. The gene calls are TRBV20-1 and TRBJ1-2; 9 bases agree with TRBD1. The length of the CDR3 is 14 residues. Germline trimming cut 6 bases from V and 5 bases from J; bases unmatched to any gene: 10. Per germline, CDR1 DFQATT and CDR2 SNEGSKA (reference sequence). Written as DNA, the CDR3 is TGCAGTGCAAACACAGGGGGCACGCGATATGGCTACACCTTC. Translation: CSANTGGTRYGYTF.

This clonotype has more than one count but fewer than ten. The chain is built from TRBV6-1 and TRBJ1-1; 8 bases map to TRBD1. The CDR3 length is 16 residues. V dropped 2 bases and J dropped 1; count of bases not matched to a gene: 6. Germline V gene data show CDR1 as MNHNS and CDR2 as SASEGT. The CDR3 nucleotides are TGTGCCAGCAGTGAAAGGACAGGGAGGACGAACACTGAAGCTTTCTTT. Translated, it gives CASSERTGRTNTEAFF.

The table lists this clonotype with many counts. This chain links TRBV7-2 with TRBJ2-1, with no clear D. The V and J ends lost 5 bases and 4 bases respectively, with 6 bases between them. Germline CDR1 reads SGHTA; CDR2 reads FQGNSA. The CDR3 contains 12 residues. DNA for the CDR3: TGTGCCAGCAGCCCCTTTTACAATGAGCAGTTCTTC. Amino acids: CASSPFYNEQFF. The full variable domain, completed using reference TRBV7-2 and TRBJ2-1, is GAGVSQSPSNKVTEKGKDVELRCDPISGHTALYWYRQSLGQGLEFLIYFQGNSAPDKSGLPSDRFSAERTGGSVSTLTIQRTQQEDSAVYLCASSPFYNEQFFGPGTRLTVL.